Listed below are T cell receptor beta chains from one sample, sequenced in a study of PD-1 blockade in classical Hodgkin lymphoma. Generated by immunoSEQ multiplex PCR, the TCRdb table keeps only in-frame clones and is missing some. This table has approximately 22,000 clones, over 65% appearing once. The sample was peripheral blood mononuclear cells (PBMCs), taken before the second cycle of nivolumab. All receptors derive from a human donor with classical Hodgkin lymphoma. The CDR3 runs from the conserved cysteine through the conserved F or W. The D gene is left open where the match is weak. The size entry is marked missing in some rows and otherwise reads once, few, many or a size class.

j_call: TRBJ2-5
v_call: TRBV5-4
clone_size: NA
cdr3_length: 17
d_call: NA
cdr3_nt: TGTGCCAGCAGCTTGACAGGGTCTTGGAATATCCGAGAGACCCAGTACTTC
cdr3_aa: CASSLTGSWNIRETQYF

j_call: TRBJ2-7
v_call: TRBV18
clone_size: once
cdr3_length: 18
d_call: TRBD2
cdr3_nt: TGTGCCAGCTCACTCTTTACTAGCGGGAGCCGGAGACCCTACGAGCAGTACTTC
cdr3_aa: CASSLFTSGSRRPYEQYF

j_call: TRBJ1-4
v_call: TRBV5-6
clone_size: NA
cdr3_length: 14
d_call: NA
cdr3_nt: TGTGCCAGCAGCTTTCGGCAGACTAATGAAAAACTGTTTTTT
cdr3_aa: CASSFRQTNEKLFF

j_call: TRBJ2-1
v_call: TRBV7-8
clone_size: NA
cdr3_length: 16
d_call: NA
cdr3_nt: TGTGCCAGCAGCTTAGTTGGCGGGAACGAATACAATGAGCAGTTCTTC
cdr3_aa: CASSLVGGNEYNEQFF

j_call: TRBJ2-3
v_call: TRBV28
clone_size: NA
cdr3_length: 12
d_call: NA
cdr3_nt: TGTGCCAGCAGTTTATTGTCAGATACGCAGTATTTT
cdr3_aa: CASSLLSDTQYF

j_call: TRBJ1-1
v_call: TRBV19
clone_size: NA
cdr3_length: 12
d_call: NA
cdr3_nt: TGTGCCAGTAGTATGTTGGGCACTGAAGCTTTCTTT
cdr3_aa: CASSMLGTEAFF

j_call: TRBJ2-4
v_call: TRBV4-2
clone_size: NA
cdr3_length: 17
d_call: TRBD1
cdr3_nt: TGTGCCAGCAGCCAAGATCCCGGACAGGGGCCCAAAAACATTCAGTACTTC
cdr3_aa: CASSQDPGQGPKNIQYF

j_call: TRBJ2-7
v_call: TRBV7-8
clone_size: few
cdr3_length: 14
d_call: NA
cdr3_nt: TGTGCCAGCCGTGGCGACACCAGCTCCTACGAGCAGTACTTC
cdr3_aa: CASRGDTSSYEQYF

j_call: TRBJ2-4
v_call: TRBV2
clone_size: NA
cdr3_length: 18
d_call: TRBD1
cdr3_nt: TGTGCCAGCAGTGGGGGACAGGGGTCGTTACGGGCCAAAAACATTCAGTACTTC
cdr3_aa: CASSGGQGSLRAKNIQYF

j_call: TRBJ2-3
v_call: TRBV19
clone_size: few
cdr3_length: 15
d_call: NA
cdr3_nt: TGTGCCAGTAGTACCCTCGGTGTGAGCACAGATACGCAGTATTTT
cdr3_aa: CASSTLGVSTDTQYF

j_call: TRBJ1-4
v_call: TRBV4-1
clone_size: NA
cdr3_length: 14
d_call: TRBD1
cdr3_nt: TGCGCCAGCAGGAACAGGGGCGCTAATGAAAAACTGTTTTTT
cdr3_aa: CASRNRGANEKLFF

j_call: TRBJ2-1
v_call: TRBV29-1
clone_size: NA
cdr3_length: 14
d_call: NA
cdr3_nt: TGCAGCTCCGACATTGTGGGAGTTTGGAATGAGCAGTTCTTC
cdr3_aa: CSSDIVGVWNEQFF

j_call: TRBJ2-1
v_call: TRBV10-1
clone_size: few
cdr3_length: 15
d_call: TRBD2
cdr3_nt: TGCGCCAGCAGTGTTAATAGCGGGAGGAACAATGAGCAGTTCTTC
cdr3_aa: CASSVNSGRNNEQFF

j_call: TRBJ2-3
v_call: TRBV6-1
clone_size: NA
cdr3_length: 15
d_call: NA
cdr3_nt: TGTGCCAGCAGGGGCGCGGGGGCTGGCACAGATACGCAGTATTTT
cdr3_aa: CASRGAGAGTDTQYF

j_call: TRBJ2-6
v_call: TRBV28
clone_size: NA
cdr3_length: 23
d_call: TRBD1
cdr3_nt: TGTGCCAGCAGTTTCCCCTGGGGGGTAGGTCTGGGACAGGCTGACTCTGGGGCCAACGTCCTGACTTTC
cdr3_aa: CASSFPWGVGLGQADSGANVLTF

j_call: TRBJ1-6
v_call: TRBV6-4
clone_size: NA
cdr3_length: 16
d_call: TRBD1
cdr3_nt: TGTGCCAGCAGGGAATACAGGGGGCGTTCGGATTCACCCCTCCACTTT
cdr3_aa: CASREYRGRSDSPLHF

j_call: TRBJ2-3
v_call: TRBV29-1
clone_size: NA
cdr3_length: 13
d_call: TRBD2
cdr3_nt: TGCAGCGTTCACCTAGCGGGAGCAGATACGCAGTATTTT
cdr3_aa: CSVHLAGADTQYF

j_call: TRBJ1-1
v_call: TRBV19
clone_size: once
cdr3_length: 16
d_call: NA
cdr3_nt: TGTGCCAGTAGCATGAGGGAATGGGGCATGAACACTGAAGCTTTCTTT
cdr3_aa: CASSMREWGMNTEAFF

j_call: TRBJ2-3
v_call: TRBV5-1
clone_size: NA
cdr3_length: 16
d_call: NA
cdr3_nt: TGCGCCAGCAGCTTGTTAGGTGGGACTAGCACAGATACGCAGTATTTT
cdr3_aa: CASSLLGGTSTDTQYF

j_call: TRBJ1-1
v_call: TRBV2
clone_size: NA
cdr3_length: 13
d_call: NA
cdr3_nt: TGTGCCAGCAGAGGATCCTGGTCCACTGAAGCTTTCTTT
cdr3_aa: CASRGSWSTEAFF

j_call: TRBJ2-7
v_call: TRBV27
clone_size: NA
cdr3_length: 14
d_call: TRBD1
cdr3_nt: TGTGCCAGCAGTCCCCGGGACAGGGGCTACGAGCAGTACTTC
cdr3_aa: CASSPRDRGYEQYF

j_call: TRBJ2-3
v_call: TRBV5-6
clone_size: NA
cdr3_length: 13
d_call: TRBD2
cdr3_nt: TGTGCCACTGGGGCGGGAGTGGTAGATACGCAGTATTTT
cdr3_aa: CATGAGVVDTQYF

j_call: TRBJ1-2
v_call: TRBV2
clone_size: NA
cdr3_length: 13
d_call: NA
cdr3_nt: TGTGCCAGATACCGCAGCAAGAACTATGGCTACACCTTC
cdr3_aa: CARYRSKNYGYTF

j_call: TRBJ1-4
v_call: TRBV19
clone_size: few
cdr3_length: 14
d_call: TRBD1
cdr3_nt: TGTGCCAGTAATTCGGGACAGAATAATGAAAAACTGTTTTTT
cdr3_aa: CASNSGQNNEKLFF

j_call: TRBJ2-1
v_call: TRBV10-3
clone_size: NA
cdr3_length: 11
d_call: NA
cdr3_nt: TGTGCCATCAGTGAAGGGTTTGAGCAGTTCTTC
cdr3_aa: CAISEGFEQFF

j_call: TRBJ2-3
v_call: TRBV2
clone_size: NA
cdr3_length: 14
d_call: NA
cdr3_nt: TGTGCCAGCAGTGACCGGCAGTCCACAGATACGCAGTATTTT
cdr3_aa: CASSDRQSTDTQYF

j_call: TRBJ2-7
v_call: TRBV7-9
clone_size: NA
cdr3_length: 14
d_call: TRBD2
cdr3_nt: TGTGCCAGCAGCTTAGCGGGAGGGTCTGACGAGCAGTACTTC
cdr3_aa: CASSLAGGSDEQYF

j_call: TRBJ2-3
v_call: TRBV5-1
clone_size: NA
cdr3_length: 15
d_call: TRBD2
cdr3_nt: TGCGCCAGCAGCCCCCCTAGCGGGAATCCAGATACGCAGTATTTT
cdr3_aa: CASSPPSGNPDTQYF

j_call: TRBJ2-1
v_call: TRBV5-5
clone_size: few
cdr3_length: 15
d_call: TRBD1
cdr3_nt: TGTGCCAGCAGCTTGGCACAGGGGTTACGGAATGAGCAGTTCTTC
cdr3_aa: CASSLAQGLRNEQFF

j_call: TRBJ2-1
v_call: TRBV5-6
clone_size: NA
cdr3_length: 16
d_call: NA
cdr3_nt: TGTGCCAGCAGCTTGGGACTACCTAGCTCCTACAATGAGCAGTTCTTC
cdr3_aa: CASSLGLPSSYNEQFF

j_call: TRBJ2-1
v_call: TRBV5-1
clone_size: NA
cdr3_length: 17
d_call: TRBD1
cdr3_nt: TGCGCCAGCAGCTACCGGGGACAGGGGGCAATTTACAATGAGCAGTTCTTC
cdr3_aa: CASSYRGQGAIYNEQFF